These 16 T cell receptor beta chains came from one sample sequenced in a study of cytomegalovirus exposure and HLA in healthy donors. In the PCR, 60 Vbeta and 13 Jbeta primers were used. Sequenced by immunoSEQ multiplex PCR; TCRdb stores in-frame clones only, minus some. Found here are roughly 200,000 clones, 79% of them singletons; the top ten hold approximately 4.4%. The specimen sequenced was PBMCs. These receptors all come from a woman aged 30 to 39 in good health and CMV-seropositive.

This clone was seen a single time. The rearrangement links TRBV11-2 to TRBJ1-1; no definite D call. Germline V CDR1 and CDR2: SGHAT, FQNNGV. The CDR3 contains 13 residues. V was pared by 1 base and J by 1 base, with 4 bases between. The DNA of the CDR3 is TGTGCCAGCAGCTTAGCCCAGAACACTGAAGCTTTCTTT. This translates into CASSLAQNTEAFF. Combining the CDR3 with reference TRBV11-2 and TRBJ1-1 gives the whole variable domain EAGVAQSPRYKIIEKRQSVAFWCNPISGHATLYWYQQILGQGPKLLIQFQNNGVVDDSQLPKDRFSAERLKGVDSTLKIQPAKLEDSAVYLCASSLAQNTEAFFGQGTRLTVV.

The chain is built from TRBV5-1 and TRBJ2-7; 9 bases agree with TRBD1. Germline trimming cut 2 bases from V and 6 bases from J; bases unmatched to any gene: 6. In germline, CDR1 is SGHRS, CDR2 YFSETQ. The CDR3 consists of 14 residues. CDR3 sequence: CASSFRTGDPEQYF. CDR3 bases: TGCGCCAGCAGCTTCCGGACAGGGGATCCCGAGCAGTACTTC.

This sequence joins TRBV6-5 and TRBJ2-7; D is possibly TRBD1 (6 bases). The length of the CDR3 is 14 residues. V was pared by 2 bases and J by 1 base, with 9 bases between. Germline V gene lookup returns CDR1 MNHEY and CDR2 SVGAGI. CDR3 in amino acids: CASSYRDTSYEQYF. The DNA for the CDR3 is TGTGCCAGCAGTTACCGGGACACATCCTACGAGCAGTACTTC.

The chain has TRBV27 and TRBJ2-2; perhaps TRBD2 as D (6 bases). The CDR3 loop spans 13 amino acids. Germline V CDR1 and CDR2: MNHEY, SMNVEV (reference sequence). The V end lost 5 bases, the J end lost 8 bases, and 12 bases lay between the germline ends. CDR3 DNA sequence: TGTGCCAGCAGTCTACCCCGGGGGGGGGAGCTGTTTTTT. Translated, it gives CASSLPRGGELFF.

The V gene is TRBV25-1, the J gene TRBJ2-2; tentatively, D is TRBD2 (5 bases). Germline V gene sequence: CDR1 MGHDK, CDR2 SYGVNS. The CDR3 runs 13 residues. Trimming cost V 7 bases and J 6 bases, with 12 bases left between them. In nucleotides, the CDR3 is TGTGCCAGCATTGGAGGAGGATCCGGGGAGCTGTTTTTT. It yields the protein CASIGGGSGELFF. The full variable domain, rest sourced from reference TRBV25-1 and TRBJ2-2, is EADIYQTPRYLVIGTGKKITLECSQTMGHDKMYWYQQDPGMELHLIHYSYGVNSTEKGDLSSESTVSRIRTEHFPLTLESARPSHTSQYLCASIGGGSGELFFGEGSRLTVL.

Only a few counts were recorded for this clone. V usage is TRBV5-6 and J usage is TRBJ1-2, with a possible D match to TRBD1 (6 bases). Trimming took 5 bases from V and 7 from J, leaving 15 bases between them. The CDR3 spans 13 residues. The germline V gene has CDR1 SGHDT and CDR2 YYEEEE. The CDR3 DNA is TGTGCCAGCAGACCCGACAGGACAGCTGGCTACACCTTC. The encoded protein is CASRPDRTAGYTF.

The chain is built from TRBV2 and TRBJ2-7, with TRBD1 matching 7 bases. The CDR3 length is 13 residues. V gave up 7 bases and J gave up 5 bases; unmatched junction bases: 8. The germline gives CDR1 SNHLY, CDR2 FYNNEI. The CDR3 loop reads CASKEQGSHEQYF. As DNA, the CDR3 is TGTGCCAGCAAGGAACAGGGGTCCCACGAGCAGTACTTC.

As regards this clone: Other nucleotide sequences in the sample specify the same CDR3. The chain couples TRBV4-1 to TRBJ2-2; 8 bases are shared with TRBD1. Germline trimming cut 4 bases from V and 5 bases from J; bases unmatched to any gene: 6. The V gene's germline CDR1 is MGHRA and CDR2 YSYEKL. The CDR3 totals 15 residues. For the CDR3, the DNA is TGCGCCAGCAGCCCCCGACAGGGGAGGACCGGGGAGCTGTTTTTT. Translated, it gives CASSPRQGRTGELFF.

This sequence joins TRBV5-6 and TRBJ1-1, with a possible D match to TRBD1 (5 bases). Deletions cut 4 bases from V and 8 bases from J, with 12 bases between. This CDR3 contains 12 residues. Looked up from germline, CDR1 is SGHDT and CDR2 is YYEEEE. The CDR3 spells CASSRGVREAFF. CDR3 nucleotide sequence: TGTGCCAGCAGCCGGGGGGTTCGGGAAGCTTTCTTT.

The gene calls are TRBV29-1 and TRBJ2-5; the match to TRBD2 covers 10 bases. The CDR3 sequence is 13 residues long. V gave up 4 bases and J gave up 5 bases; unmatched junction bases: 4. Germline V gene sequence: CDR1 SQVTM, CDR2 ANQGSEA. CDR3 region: CSVASGRSETQYF. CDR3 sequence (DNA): TGCAGCGTTGCTAGCGGGAGATCGGAGACCCAGTACTTC.

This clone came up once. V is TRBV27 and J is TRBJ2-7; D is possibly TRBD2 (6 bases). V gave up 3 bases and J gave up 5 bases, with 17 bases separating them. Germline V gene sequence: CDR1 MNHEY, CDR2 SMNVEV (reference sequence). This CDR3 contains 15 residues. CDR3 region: CASSFGVVSSDEQYF. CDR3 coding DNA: TGTGCCAGCAGTTTCGGCGTGGTATCTAGCGACGAGCAGTACTTC.

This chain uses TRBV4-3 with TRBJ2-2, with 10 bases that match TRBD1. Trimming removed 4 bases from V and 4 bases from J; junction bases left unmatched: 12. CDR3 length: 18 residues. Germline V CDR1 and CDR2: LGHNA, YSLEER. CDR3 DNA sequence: TGCGCCAGCAGCCCCCAGGGGGGACAGGGGAAGGTCACCGGGGAGCTGTTTTTT. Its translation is CASSPQGGQGKVTGELFF.

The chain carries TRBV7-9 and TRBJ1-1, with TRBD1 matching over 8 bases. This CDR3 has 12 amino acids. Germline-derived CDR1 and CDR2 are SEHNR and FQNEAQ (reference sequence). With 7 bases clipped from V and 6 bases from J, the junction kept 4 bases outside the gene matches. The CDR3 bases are TGTGCCAGCAAAGCAGGGGGCCCTGAAGCTTTCTTT. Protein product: CASKAGGPEAFF.

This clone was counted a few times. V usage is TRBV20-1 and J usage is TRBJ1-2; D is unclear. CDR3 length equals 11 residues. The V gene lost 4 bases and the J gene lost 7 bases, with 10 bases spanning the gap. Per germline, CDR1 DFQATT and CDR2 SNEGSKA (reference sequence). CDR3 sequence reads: CSATPGGGYTF. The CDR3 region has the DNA TGCAGTGCTACCCCGGGAGGTGGCTACACCTTC.

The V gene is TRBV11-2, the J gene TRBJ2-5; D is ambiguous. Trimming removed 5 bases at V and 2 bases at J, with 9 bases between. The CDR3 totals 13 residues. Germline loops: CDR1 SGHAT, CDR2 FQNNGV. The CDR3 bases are TGTGCCAGCAGCACAAGGAGTCAAGAGACCCAGTACTTC. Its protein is CASSTRSQETQYF.

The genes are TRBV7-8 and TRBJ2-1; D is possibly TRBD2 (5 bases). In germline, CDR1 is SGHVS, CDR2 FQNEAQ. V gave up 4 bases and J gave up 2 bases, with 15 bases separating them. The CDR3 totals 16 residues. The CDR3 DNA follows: TGTGCCAGCAGCTCACCCCCGCCCGGGGCCTACAATGAGCAGTTCTTC. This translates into CASSSPPPGAYNEQFF.